The 25 T cell receptor beta chains below were found in one sample sequenced in a study of blood T cell repertoires in COVID-19. Only in-frame clones appear in the TCRdb table, and some are missing; sequencing was by immunoSEQ multiplex PCR. The data contain some 250,000 clones, about 73% of them singletons. Sequenced: peripheral blood. These receptors were collected from a woman aged 80 or older with acute or convalescent COVID-19.

The chain has TRBV5-6 and TRBJ2-3, with D maybe TRBD1 (6 bases). V dropped 2 bases and J dropped 2 bases, with 12 bases sitting between them. The CDR3 extends over 15 amino acids. The germline V gene encodes CDR1 SGHDT and CDR2 YYEEEE. The CDR3 nucleotides are TGTGCCAGCAGCTTACAGGGAATGATCACAGATACGCAGTATTTT. Translated, it gives CASSLQGMITDTQYF.

In this sample, this clone turned up many times. The chain employs TRBV5-1 and TRBJ2-3; tentative D call: TRBD2 (6 bases). The germline CDR1 and CDR2 sequences are SGHRS and YFSETQ. The CDR3 consists of 15 residues. V lost 4 bases and J lost 4, with 16 bases in between. The chain's CDR3 is CASSGRGGTSDTQYF. CDR3 DNA sequence: TGCGCCAGCAGCGGGCGGGGCGGGACCTCAGATACGCAGTATTTT.

V gene TRBV10-3 combines with J gene TRBJ1-6; 10 bases agree with TRBD1. Per the germline V gene, CDR1 is ENHRY and CDR2 is SYGVKD. V trimming: 2 bases; J trimming: 4 bases; junction bases outside the gene matches: 5. CDR3 length: 17 residues. CDR3 sequence (DNA): TGTGCCATCAGTGAGGCGACAGGGGGCGGGTATAATTCACCCCTCCACTTT. Its protein is CAISEATGGGYNSPLHF.

Only one count was recorded for this clone. The V and J genes are TRBV4-1 and TRBJ2-1, with TRBD2 identical over 10 bases. Germline CDR1 is MGHRA and CDR2 is YSYEKL. This CDR3 region has 15 residues. Trimming cost V 0 bases and J 10 bases; bases outside gene matches: 6. CDR3 protein: CASSQDLSGGVEQFF. For the CDR3, the DNA is TGCGCCAGCAGCCAAGACCTCAGCGGGGGGGTGGAGCAGTTCTTC.

J is TRBJ2-2 and V is TRBV7-9, with D uncertain. Germline CDR1 is SEHNR and CDR2 is FQNEAQ (reference sequence). This CDR3 is built from 13 residues. V lost 2 bases and J 6 bases, leaving 7 bases between the germline ends. CDR3 sequence (DNA): TGTGCCAGCAGCTTAACTGGGCCCGGGGAGCTGTTTTTT. Encoded protein: CASSLTGPGELFF.

CDR3 region: CASRGQASGANVLTF. The CDR3 DNA reads TGTGCCAGCAGGGGACAGGCCTCTGGGGCCAACGTCCTGACTTTC. This chain links TRBV28 with TRBJ2-6; 8 nucleotides align to TRBD1. V was pared by 6 bases and J by 0 bases, with 1 base of the junction left unmatched. Per the germline V gene, CDR1 is MDHEN and CDR2 is SYDVKM. The CDR3 is 15 amino acids.

V is TRBV9 and J is TRBJ2-3; 7 nucleotides agree with TRBD2. From germline, CDR1 is SGDLS and CDR2 YYNGEE. CDR3 size: 15 residues. V shed 0 bases, J shed 2 bases, and the junction held 3 bases outside the gene matches. In nucleotides, the CDR3 is TGTGCCAGCAGCGTAGGGGAGGGAACCACAGATACGCAGTATTTT. Protein product: CASSVGEGTTDTQYF.

This clone came up once. The chain uses TRBV6-5 and TRBJ1-6, with TRBD1 matching over 7 bases. CDR1 and CDR2 (germline): MNHEY, SVGAGI. The junction had 5 bases not matched to a gene; V was cut back by 6 bases and J by 6 bases. CDR3 length equals 14 residues. CDR3 in amino acids: CASSPTGVNSPLHF. CDR3 bases: TGTGCCAGCAGCCCCACAGGGGTTAATTCACCCCTCCACTTT.

V usage is TRBV4-2 and J usage is TRBJ2-3; 10 bases fit TRBD1. Germline lookup yields CDR1 LGHNA and CDR2 YNFKEQ. CDR3 length: 16 amino acids. The ends lost 3 bases at V and 3 bases at J; junction bases unmatched: 6. CDR3 loop: CASSHIDRGRTDTQYF. The CDR3, as DNA: TGTGCCAGCAGCCACATAGACAGGGGGCGAACAGATACGCAGTATTTT.

The rearrangement links TRBV12-5 to TRBJ2-2; weak D call: TRBD1 (5 bases). From germline, CDR1 is LGHNT and CDR2 FRNRAP. Between the trimmed V and J ends, which lost 1 base and 2 bases, there was a span of 11 bases. The CDR3 is made up of 16 amino acids. CDR3: CASGLGTSINTGELFF. For the CDR3, the DNA is TGTGCTAGTGGTTTGGGGACATCGATTAACACCGGGGAGCTGTTTTTT.

The chain couples TRBV14 to TRBJ2-3; 11 bases agree with TRBD2. This CDR3 contains 17 residues. The V segment lost 0 bases and the J segment 4 bases; nucleotides outside the gene matches: 6. Looked up from germline, CDR1 is SGHDN and CDR2 is FVKESK. This chain's CDR3 is CASSQDPRLAGPDTQYF. DNA of the CDR3: TGTGCCAGCAGCCAAGATCCTCGACTAGCGGGGCCAGATACGCAGTATTTT.

The chain couples TRBV6-5 to TRBJ2-7; 7 bases match TRBD1. The CDR3 contains 14 residues. V lost 4 bases, J lost 6 bases, and 9 bases stayed unmatched. The germline gives CDR1 MNHEY, CDR2 SVGAGI. The CDR3 sequence: CASSSTGKGSEQYF. The CDR3 DNA follows: TGTGCCAGCAGTTCGACAGGGAAGGGGTCCGAGCAGTACTTC.

This chain links TRBV28 with TRBJ1-1; 7 bases are shared with TRBD1. V trimming: 5 bases; J trimming: 7 bases; junction bases outside the gene matches: 13. Per the germline V gene, CDR1 is MDHEN and CDR2 is SYDVKM. The CDR3 spans 15 residues. The CDR3 region has the DNA TGTGCCAGCAGTCCCTCCGGGACAGCTCAGGTTGAAGCTTTCTTT. Translation gives CASSPSGTAQVEAFF.

The V and J genes are TRBV4-1 and TRBJ1-6; D unclear. The germline gives CDR1 MGHRA, CDR2 YSYEKL. The length of the CDR3 is 15 residues. With 0 bases removed from V and 0 bases from J, the gap between germline ends came to 3 bases. The CDR3 DNA is TGCGCCAGCAGCCAAGACATCTCCTATAATTCACCCCTCCACTTT. Its protein product is CASSQDISYNSPLHF.

CDR3 in amino acids: CASSPPQDMNTEAFF. In DNA form, the CDR3 reads TGCGCCAGCAGCCCCCCCCAGGACATGAACACTGAAGCTTTCTTT. The J gene is TRBJ1-1, the V gene TRBV5-1; D may be TRBD1 (5 bases). Trimming pared 4 bases from V and 0 bases from J, leaving 13 bases between. The CDR3 runs to 15 residues. Per germline, CDR1 SGHRS and CDR2 YFSETQ.

V usage is TRBV6-5 and J usage is TRBJ2-7; 7 bases line up with TRBD2. From germline, CDR1 is MNHEY and CDR2 SVGAGI. The length of the CDR3 is 15 residues. The trim removed 2 bases at V and 0 bases at J, leaving 4 bases unmatched. DNA for the CDR3: TGTGCCAGCAGTTACGCTAGCGGCCTCTCCTACGAGCAGTACTTC. Encoded protein: CASSYASGLSYEQYF.

As DNA, the CDR3 is TGTGCCAGCAGCTTAGACAGGGGGCTAGGTGAGCAGTTCTTC. Translating gives CASSLDRGLGEQFF. The V call is TRBV7-2, the J call TRBJ2-1; TRBD1 matches 9 bases. V shed 1 base and J 9 bases; nucleotides not matched to a gene: 4. Germline V lookup: CDR1 SGHTA, CDR2 FQGNSA. This CDR3 has 14 amino acids. The complete variable domain, with remaining parts taken from reference TRBV7-2 and TRBJ2-1, reads GAGVSQSPSNKVTEKGKDVELRCDPISGHTALYWYRQSLGQGLEFLIYFQGNSAPDKSGLPSDRFSAERTGGSVSTLTIQRTQQEDSAVYLCASSLDRGLGEQFFGPGTRLTVL.

The rearrangement links TRBV5-6 to TRBJ2-7; 9 positions agree with TRBD1. There are 14 residues in the CDR3. Germline CDR1 reads SGHDT; CDR2 reads YYEEEE. V shed 3 bases and J 6 bases; nucleotides not matched to a gene: 7. The CDR3 DNA reads as TGTGCCAGCAGCTCGGGGGACAGGGTATCCGAGCAGTACTTC. It translates to CASSSGDRVSEQYF.

The rearrangement joins TRBV11-3 to TRBJ2-1, with 9 bases lining up with TRBD1. Per the germline V gene, CDR1 is SGHNT and CDR2 is YENEEA. The CDR3 covers 15 residues. Unmatched junction bases numbered 8, after V lost 4 bases and J lost 7 bases. Here the CDR3 reads CASSSTGGAGNEQFF. The CDR3 DNA reads as TGTGCCAGCAGCTCAACAGGGGGCGCGGGGAATGAGCAGTTCTTC.

This clone was seen once. The chain recombines TRBV29-1 with TRBJ1-5; 7 bases are shared with TRBD1. The CDR3 is 13 residues long. CDR1 and CDR2 from the germline V gene are SQVTM and ANQGSEA. The V and J ends lost 5 bases and 4 bases, in that order; junction bases with no gene match: 5. As DNA, the CDR3 is TGCAGCGTTAAGCAGACAGGGAATCAGCCCCAGCATTTT. The encoded protein is CSVKQTGNQPQHF.

The chain recombines TRBV7-2 with TRBJ2-1, with 7 bases fitting TRBD2. The CDR3 is 15 residues long. Germline V gives CDR1 SGHTA, CDR2 FQGNSA. Unmatched junction bases numbered 7, after V lost 2 bases and J lost 6 bases. The CDR3 reads CASSLTPGGSNEQFF. Written as DNA, the CDR3 is TGTGCCAGCAGCTTAACGCCGGGAGGCAGCAATGAGCAGTTCTTC.

The rearrangement uses TRBV5-1 and TRBJ2-2, with 7 bases lining up with TRBD2. Per the germline V gene, CDR1 is SGHRS and CDR2 is YFSETQ. With V trimmed by 0 bases and J by 5 bases, 4 bases remained unmatched. The CDR3 length is 15 residues. DNA of the CDR3: TGCGCCAGCAGCTTGGCCGGGGGGTTTACCGGGGAGCTGTTTTTT. The encoded protein is CASSLAGGFTGELFF.

V usage is TRBV5-1 and J usage is TRBJ2-1; 12 bases align to TRBD2. The junction had 11 bases not matched to a gene; V was cut back by 0 bases and J by 10 bases. The CDR3 contains 17 residues. Germline lookup yields CDR1 SGHRS and CDR2 YFSETQ. The CDR3: CASSLGSLAGGPTEQFF. Here the CDR3 DNA reads TGCGCCAGCAGCTTGGGGTCTCTAGCGGGAGGGCCCACGGAGCAGTTCTTC. Full variable domain (rest looked up from reference TRBV5-1 and TRBJ2-1): KAGVTQTPRYLIKTRGQQVTLSCSPISGHRSVSWYQQTPGQGLQFLFEYFSETQRNKGNFPGRFSGRQFSNSRSEMNVSTLELGDSALYLCASSLGSLAGGPTEQFFGPGTRLTVL.

This clone was seen only a few times. This rearrangement joins TRBV6-2 or TRBV6-3 to TRBJ2-1; TRBD2 is a possible D gene (6 bases). V lost 5 bases and J 0 bases, leaving 11 bases between the germline ends. CDR1 and CDR2 from the germline V gene are MNHEY and SVGEGT. The CDR3 is made up of 15 amino acids. The CDR3 here is CASSPTRISYNEQFF. The CDR3 DNA reads TGTGCCAGCAGTCCGACTAGAATCTCCTACAATGAGCAGTTCTTC.

This clone was observed a single time. The rearrangement uses TRBV19 and TRBJ1-6; no definite D call. The V and J ends lost 3 bases and 11 bases respectively, with 11 bases between them. Per germline, CDR1 LNHDA and CDR2 SQIVND (reference sequence). This CDR3 region has 13 residues. The CDR3 is CASSMGGSAPLHF. The CDR3 DNA sequence: TGTGCCAGTAGTATGGGAGGGTCCGCACCCCTCCACTTT.